This T cell receptor (beta chain) is from a study of T cell repertoires in cytomegalovirus infection. Study at large: Carrying CMV and the relevant HLA type showed in public TCR beta signatures. General study points: HLA-C-restricted TCR beta clonotypes specific for CMV led the ex vivo response. Adding up the frequency of public TCR beta families identified people who carried CMV plus the relevant HLA.

This clonotype was counted only a few times. The antigen is undetermined. Between the trimmed V and J ends, which lost 0 bases and 0 bases, there was a span of 12 bases. This CDR3 contains 18 residues. Each CDR3 protein is one row after TCRdb ran MiXCR on the reads. This repertoire shows 350,000 to 450,000 distinct CDR3 sequences, roughly 20% found once; its top ten account for roughly 9%. The sequencing sample was made of PBMCs. The V gene is TRBV23-1, the J gene TRBJ2-6; possible D gene TRBD1, 5 bases. TRBV23-1 counts as an open reading frame of uncertain function. This clonotype was obtained from a human donor in good health (CMV status not recorded). Some clones in this sample may be carry-over from other donors' samples. CDR3 sequence (DNA): TGCGCCAGCAGTCAATCCCCACAGGATTACTCTGGGGCCAACGTCCTGACTTTC. It encodes CASSQSPQDYSGANVLTF.